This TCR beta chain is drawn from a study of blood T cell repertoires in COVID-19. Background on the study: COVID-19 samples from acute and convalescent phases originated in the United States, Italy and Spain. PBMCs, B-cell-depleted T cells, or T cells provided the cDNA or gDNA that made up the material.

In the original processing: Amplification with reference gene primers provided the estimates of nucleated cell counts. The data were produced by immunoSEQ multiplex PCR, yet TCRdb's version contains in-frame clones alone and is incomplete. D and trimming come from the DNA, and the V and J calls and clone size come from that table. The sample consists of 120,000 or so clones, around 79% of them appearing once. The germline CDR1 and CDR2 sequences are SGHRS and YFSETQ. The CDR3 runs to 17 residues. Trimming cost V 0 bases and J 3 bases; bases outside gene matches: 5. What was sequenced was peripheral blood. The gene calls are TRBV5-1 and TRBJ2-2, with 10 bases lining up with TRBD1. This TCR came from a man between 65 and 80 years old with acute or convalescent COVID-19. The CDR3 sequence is CASSLGPGTGDTGELFF. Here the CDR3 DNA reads TGCGCCAGCAGCTTGGGACCCGGGACAGGGGACACCGGGGAGCTGTTTTTT. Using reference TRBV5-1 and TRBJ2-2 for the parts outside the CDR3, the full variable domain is KAGVTQTPRYLIKTRGQQVTLSCSPISGHRSVSWYQQTPGQGLQFLFEYFSETQRNKGNFPGRFSGRQFSNSRSEMNVSTLELGDSALYLCASSLGPGTGDTGELFFGEGSRLTVL.